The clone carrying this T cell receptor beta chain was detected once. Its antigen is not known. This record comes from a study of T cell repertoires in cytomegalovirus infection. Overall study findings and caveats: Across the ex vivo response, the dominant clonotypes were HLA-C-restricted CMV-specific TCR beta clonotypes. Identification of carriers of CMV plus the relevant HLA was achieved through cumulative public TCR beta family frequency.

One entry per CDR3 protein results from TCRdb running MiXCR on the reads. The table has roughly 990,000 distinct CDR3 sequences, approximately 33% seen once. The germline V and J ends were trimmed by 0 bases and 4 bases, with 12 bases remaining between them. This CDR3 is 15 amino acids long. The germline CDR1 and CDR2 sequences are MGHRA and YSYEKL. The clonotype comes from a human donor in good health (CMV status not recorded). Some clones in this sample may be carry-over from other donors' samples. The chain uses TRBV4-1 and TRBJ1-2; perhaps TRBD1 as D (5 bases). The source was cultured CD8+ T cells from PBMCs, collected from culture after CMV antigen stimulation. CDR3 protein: CASSQEAGRSYGYTF. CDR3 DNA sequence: TGCGCCAGCAGCCAAGAAGCGGGACGAAGCTATGGCTACACCTTC.